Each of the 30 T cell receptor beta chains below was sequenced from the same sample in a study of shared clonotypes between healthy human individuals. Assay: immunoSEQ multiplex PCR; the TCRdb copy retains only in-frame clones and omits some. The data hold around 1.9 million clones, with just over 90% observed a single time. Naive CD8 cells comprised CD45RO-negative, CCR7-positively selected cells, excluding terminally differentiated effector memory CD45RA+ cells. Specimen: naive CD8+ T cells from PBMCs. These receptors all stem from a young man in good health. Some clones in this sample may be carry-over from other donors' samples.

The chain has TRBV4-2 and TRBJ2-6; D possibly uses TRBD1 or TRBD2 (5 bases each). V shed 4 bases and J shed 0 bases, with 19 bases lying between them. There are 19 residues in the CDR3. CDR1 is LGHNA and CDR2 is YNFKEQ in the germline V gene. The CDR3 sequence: CASSRGSYYSISGANVLTF. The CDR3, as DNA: TGTGCCAGCAGCCGGGGGTCCTATTATAGTATCTCTGGGGCCAACGTCCTGACTTTC.

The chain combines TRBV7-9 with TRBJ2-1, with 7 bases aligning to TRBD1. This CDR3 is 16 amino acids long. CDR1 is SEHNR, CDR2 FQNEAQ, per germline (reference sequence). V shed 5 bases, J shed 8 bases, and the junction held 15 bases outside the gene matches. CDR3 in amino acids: CASSPTGRGLWDEQFF. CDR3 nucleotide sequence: TGTGCCAGCAGCCCGACTGGAAGGGGGCTGTGGGATGAGCAGTTCTTC. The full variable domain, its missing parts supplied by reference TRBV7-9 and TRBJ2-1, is DTGVSQNPRHKITKRGQNVTFRCDPISEHNRLYWYRQTLGQGPEFLTYFQNEAQLEKSRLLSDRFSAERPKGSFSTLEIQRTEQGDSAMYLCASSPTGRGLWDEQFFGPGTRLTVL.

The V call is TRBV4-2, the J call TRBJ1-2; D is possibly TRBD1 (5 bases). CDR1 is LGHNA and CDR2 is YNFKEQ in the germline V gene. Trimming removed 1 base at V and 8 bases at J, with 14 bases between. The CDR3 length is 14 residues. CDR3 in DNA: TGTGCCAGCAGCCAAGGTGAAGGGGCGCGGGGCTACACCTTC. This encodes CASSQGEGARGYTF.

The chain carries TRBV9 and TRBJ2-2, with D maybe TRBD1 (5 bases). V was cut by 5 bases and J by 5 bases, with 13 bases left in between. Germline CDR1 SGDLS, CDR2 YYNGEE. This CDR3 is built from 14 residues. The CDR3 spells CASSIRGATGELFF. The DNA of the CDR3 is TGTGCCAGCAGTATTAGGGGTGCTACCGGGGAGCTGTTTTTT. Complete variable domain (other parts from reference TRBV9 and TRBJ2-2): DSGVTQTPKHLITATGQRVTLRCSPRSGDLSVYWYQQSLDQGLQFLIQYYNGEERAKGNILERFSAQQFPDLHSELNLSSLELGDSALYFCASSIRGATGELFFGEGSRLTVL.

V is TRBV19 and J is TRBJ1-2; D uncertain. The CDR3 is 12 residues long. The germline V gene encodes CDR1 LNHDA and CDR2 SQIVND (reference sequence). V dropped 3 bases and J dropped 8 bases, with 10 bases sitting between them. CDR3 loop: CASSILGMGYTF. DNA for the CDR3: TGTGCCAGTAGTATTTTAGGGATGGGCTACACCTTC.

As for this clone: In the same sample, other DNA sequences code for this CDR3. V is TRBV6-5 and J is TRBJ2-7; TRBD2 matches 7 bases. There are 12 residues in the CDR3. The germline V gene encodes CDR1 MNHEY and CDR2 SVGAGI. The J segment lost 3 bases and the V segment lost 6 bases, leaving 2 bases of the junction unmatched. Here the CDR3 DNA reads TGTGCCAGCAGCCCGGGAGGCTACGAGCAGTACTTC. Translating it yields CASSPGGYEQYF.

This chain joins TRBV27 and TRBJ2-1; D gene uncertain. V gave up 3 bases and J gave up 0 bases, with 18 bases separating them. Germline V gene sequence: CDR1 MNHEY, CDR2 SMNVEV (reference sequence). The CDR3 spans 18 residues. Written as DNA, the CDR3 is TGTGCCAGCAGTTTGCCTACTTTCGACCAAAGCTCCTACAATGAGCAGTTCTTC. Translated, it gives CASSLPTFDQSSYNEQFF.

The CDR3 region is CAWGVGTGYTF. In DNA form, the CDR3 reads TGTGCCTGGGGCGTAGGGACAGGCTACACCTTC. The chain links TRBV30 to TRBJ1-2; D may be TRBD1 (6 bases). V lost 5 bases to trimming and J lost 8 bases, with 12 bases between them. Germline CDR1 reads GTSNPN; CDR2 reads SVGIG (reference sequence). This CDR3 is 11 amino acids long. The full variable domain, completed using reference TRBV30 and TRBJ1-2, is SQTIHQWPATLVQPVGSPLSLECTVEGTSNPNLYWYRQAAGRGLQLLFYSVGIGQISSEVPQNLSASRPQDRQFILSSKKLLLSDSGFYLCAWGVGTGYTFGSGTRLTVV.

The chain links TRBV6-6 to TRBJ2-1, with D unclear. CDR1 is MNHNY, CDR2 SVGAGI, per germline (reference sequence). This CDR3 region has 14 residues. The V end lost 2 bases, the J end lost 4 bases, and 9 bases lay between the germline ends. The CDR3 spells CASSYDPPYNEQFF. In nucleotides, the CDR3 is TGTGCCAGCAGTTACGACCCCCCTTACAATGAGCAGTTCTTC.

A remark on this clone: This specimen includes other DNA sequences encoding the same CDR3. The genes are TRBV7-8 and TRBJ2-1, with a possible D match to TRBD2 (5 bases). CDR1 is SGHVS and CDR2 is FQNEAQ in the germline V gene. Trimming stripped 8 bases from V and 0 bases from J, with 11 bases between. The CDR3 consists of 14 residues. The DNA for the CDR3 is TGTGCCAGCGGTAGTGGGAGCTCCTACAATGAGCAGTTCTTC. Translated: CASGSGSSYNEQFF. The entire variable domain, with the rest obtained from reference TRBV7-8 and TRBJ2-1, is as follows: GAGVSQSPRYKVAKRGQDVALRCDPISGHVSLFWYQQALGQGPEFLTYFQNEAQLDKSGLPSDRFFAERPEGSVSTLKIQRTQQEDSAVYLCASGSGSSYNEQFFGPGTRLTVL.

CDR3 protein: CASSYISWASNQPQHF. The DNA of the CDR3 is TGTGCCAGCAGTTACATTAGTTGGGCTAGCAATCAGCCCCAGCATTTT. The chain uses TRBV28 and TRBJ1-5, with D unresolved. The V and J ends lost 4 bases and 0 bases respectively, with 13 bases between them. The CDR3 runs 16 residues. The germline V gene encodes CDR1 MDHEN and CDR2 SYDVKM.

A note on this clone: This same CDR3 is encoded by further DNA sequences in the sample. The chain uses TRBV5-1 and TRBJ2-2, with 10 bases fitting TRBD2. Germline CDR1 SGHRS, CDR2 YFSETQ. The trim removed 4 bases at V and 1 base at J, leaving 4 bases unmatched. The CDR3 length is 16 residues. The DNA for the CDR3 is TGCGCCAGCAGCCCTTGGACTAGCGGGAACACCGGGGAGCTGTTTTTT. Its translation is CASSPWTSGNTGELFF.

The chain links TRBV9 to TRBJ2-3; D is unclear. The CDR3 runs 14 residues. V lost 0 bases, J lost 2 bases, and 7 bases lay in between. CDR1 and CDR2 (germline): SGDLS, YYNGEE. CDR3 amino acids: CASSVGSPTDTQYF. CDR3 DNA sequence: TGTGCCAGCAGCGTAGGTTCCCCCACAGATACGCAGTATTTT.

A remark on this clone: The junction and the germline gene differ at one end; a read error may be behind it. The CDR3 DNA reads TGTGCCAGCAGCTCCGGGGGGACGGCTAGCGGGGCCTTT. It codes for CASSSGGTASGAF. The chain joins TRBV7-9 to TRBJ2-3; 9 bases match TRBD2. The CDR3 has 13 residues. Germline CDR1 and CDR2: SEHNR and FQNEAQ (reference sequence).

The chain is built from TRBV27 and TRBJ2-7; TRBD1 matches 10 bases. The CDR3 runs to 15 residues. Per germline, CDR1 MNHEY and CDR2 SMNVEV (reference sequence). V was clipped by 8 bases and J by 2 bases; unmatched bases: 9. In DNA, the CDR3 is TGTGCCAGCCGACATAGGACAGGGGGGGCCTACGAGCAGTACTTC. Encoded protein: CASRHRTGGAYEQYF.

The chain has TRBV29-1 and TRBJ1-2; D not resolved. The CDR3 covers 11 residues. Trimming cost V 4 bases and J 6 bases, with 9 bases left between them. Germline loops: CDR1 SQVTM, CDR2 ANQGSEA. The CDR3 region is CSVVAEDGYTF. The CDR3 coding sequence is TGCAGCGTTGTGGCGGAAGATGGCTACACCTTC.

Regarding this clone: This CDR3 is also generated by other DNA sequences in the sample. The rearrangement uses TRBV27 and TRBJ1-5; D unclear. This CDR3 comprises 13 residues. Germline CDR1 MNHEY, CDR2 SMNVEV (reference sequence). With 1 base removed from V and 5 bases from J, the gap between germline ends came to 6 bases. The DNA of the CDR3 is TGTGCCAGCAGTTTATGGGCCGATCAGCCCCAGCATTTT. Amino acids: CASSLWADQPQHF.

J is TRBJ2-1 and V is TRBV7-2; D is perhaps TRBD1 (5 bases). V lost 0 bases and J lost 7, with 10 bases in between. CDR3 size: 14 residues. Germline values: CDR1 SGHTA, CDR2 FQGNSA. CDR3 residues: CASSLAPRENEQFF. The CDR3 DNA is TGTGCCAGCAGCTTAGCCCCCAGGGAAAATGAGCAGTTCTTC.

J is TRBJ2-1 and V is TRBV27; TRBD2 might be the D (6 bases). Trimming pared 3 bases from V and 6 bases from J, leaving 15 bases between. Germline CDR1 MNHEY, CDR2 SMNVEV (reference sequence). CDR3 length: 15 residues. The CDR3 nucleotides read TGTGCCAGCAGTTTTGACCGGGAGCCTATCAATGAGCAGTTCTTC. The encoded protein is CASSFDREPINEQFF.

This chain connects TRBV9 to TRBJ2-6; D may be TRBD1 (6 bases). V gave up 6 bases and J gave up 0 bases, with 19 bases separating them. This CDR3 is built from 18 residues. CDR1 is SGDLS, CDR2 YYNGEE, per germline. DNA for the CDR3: TGTGCCAGCACCATAAACTCGGGACATCCCTCTGGGGCCAACGTCCTGACTTTC. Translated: CASTINSGHPSGANVLTF.

CDR3 residues: CASSLGQFSSYEQYF. The CDR3 bases are TGTGCCAGCAGTTTAGGTCAGTTTAGCTCCTACGAGCAGTACTTC. The V gene is TRBV27, the J gene TRBJ2-7, with unresolved D. Trimming took 2 bases from V and 0 from J, leaving 11 bases between them. CDR1 is MNHEY, CDR2 SMNVEV, per germline (reference sequence). This CDR3 comprises 15 residues.

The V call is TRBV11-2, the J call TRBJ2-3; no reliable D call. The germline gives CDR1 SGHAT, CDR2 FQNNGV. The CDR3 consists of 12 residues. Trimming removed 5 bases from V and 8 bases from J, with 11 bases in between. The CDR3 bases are TGTGCCAGCAGCACCAACGAAGGTACGCAGTATTTT. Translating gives CASSTNEGTQYF.

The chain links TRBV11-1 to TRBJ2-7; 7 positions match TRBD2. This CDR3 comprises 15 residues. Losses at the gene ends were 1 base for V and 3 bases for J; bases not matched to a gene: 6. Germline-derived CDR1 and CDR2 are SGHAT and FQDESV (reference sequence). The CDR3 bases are TGTGCCAGCAGCTTAGTGAAGGGACTAAACTACGAGCAGTACTTC. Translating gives CASSLVKGLNYEQYF.

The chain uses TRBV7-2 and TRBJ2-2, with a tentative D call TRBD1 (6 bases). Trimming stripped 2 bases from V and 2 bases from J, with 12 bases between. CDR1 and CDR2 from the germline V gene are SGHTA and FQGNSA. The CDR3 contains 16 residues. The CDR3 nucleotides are TGTGCCAGCAGCTTAACAAGGGGGAGAAACACCGGGGAGCTGTTTTTT. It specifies CASSLTRGRNTGELFF.

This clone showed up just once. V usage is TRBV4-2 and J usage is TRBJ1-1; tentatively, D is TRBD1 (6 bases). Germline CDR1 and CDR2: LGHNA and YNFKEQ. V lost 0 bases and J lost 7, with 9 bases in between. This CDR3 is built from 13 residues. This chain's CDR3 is CASSQERTVEAFF. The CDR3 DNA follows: TGTGCCAGCAGCCAAGAGAGGACAGTTGAAGCTTTCTTT.

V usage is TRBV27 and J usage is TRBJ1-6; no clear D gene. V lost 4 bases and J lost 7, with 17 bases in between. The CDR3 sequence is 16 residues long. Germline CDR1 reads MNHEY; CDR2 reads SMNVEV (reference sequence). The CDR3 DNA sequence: TGTGCCAGCAGTTCAATGCCAGGCTGGGGAAATTCACCCCTCCACTTT. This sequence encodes CASSSMPGWGNSPLHF.

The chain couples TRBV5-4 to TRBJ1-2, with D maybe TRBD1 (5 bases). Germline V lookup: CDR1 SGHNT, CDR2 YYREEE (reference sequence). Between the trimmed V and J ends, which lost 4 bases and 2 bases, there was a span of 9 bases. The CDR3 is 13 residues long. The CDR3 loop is CASSGGTNYGYTF. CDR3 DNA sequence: TGTGCCAGCAGCGGCGGGACCAACTATGGCTACACCTTC.

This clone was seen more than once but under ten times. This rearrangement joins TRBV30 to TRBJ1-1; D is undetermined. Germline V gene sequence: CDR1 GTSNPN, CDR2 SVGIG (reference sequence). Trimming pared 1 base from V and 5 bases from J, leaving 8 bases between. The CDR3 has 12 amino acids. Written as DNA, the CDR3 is TGTGCCTGGAGTGCGACGGGGACTGAAGCTTTCTTT. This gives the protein CAWSATGTEAFF.

CDR3 nucleotide sequence: TGTGCCAGCAGCCAACTAGCCGGGCCGAGGAATGAGCAGTTCTTC. Its translation is CASSQLAGPRNEQFF. The V call is TRBV2, the J call TRBJ2-1; a weak D match, TRBD2 (6 bases). CDR1 SNHLY and CDR2 FYNNEI come from the germline V gene. V was shortened by 6 bases and J by 7 bases, with 19 bases between the two germline ends. This CDR3 has 15 residues. Full variable domain (remainder filled in from reference TRBV2 and TRBJ2-1): EPEVTQTPSHQVTQMGQEVILRCVPISNHLYFYWYRQILGQKVEFLVSFYNNEISEKSEIFDDQFSVERPDGSNFTLKIRSTKLEDSAMYFCASSQLAGPRNEQFFGPGTRLTVL.

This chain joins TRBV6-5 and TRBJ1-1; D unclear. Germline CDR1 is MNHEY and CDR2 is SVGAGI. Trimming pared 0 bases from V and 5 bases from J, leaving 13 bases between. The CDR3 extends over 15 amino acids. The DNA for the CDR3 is TGTGCCAGCAGTTACTCGCCCGGGTCGAGGACTGAAGCTTTCTTT. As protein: CASSYSPGSRTEAFF.